Sequencing of this T cell receptor beta chain was carried out in a study of Ad26.COV2.S vaccination and SARS-CoV-2 variants. Study details: The donor participated in the COV1001 trial, in its Ad26.COV2.S arm.

As to treatment: roughly 20 received Ad26.COV2.S at low or high dose, single or two shots; 5 received placebo; per-sample allocation not given. The samples were gathered on day 63 after the first injection of vaccine or placebo. Germline V gives CDR1 KGHDR, CDR2 SFDVKD. V lost 7 bases to trimming and J lost 4 bases, with 17 bases between them. The CDR3 loop spans 15 amino acids. This table comes from immunoSEQ multiplex PCR, and its TCRdb copy is limited to in-frame clones, with some not included. The sample records about 480,000 clones, around nine tenths being singletons. The specimen comprised peripheral blood, sampled in a trial of Ad26.COV2.S vaccine versus placebo. The chain has TRBV24-1 and TRBJ2-3, with D unresolved. This TCR was sampled from a person aged 18-65 years who received the Ad26.COV2.S COVID-19 vaccine or a placebo. The CDR3 is CATSEPGLGPDTQYF. For the CDR3, the DNA is TGTGCCACCAGCGAACCGGGCCTTGGTCCAGATACGCAGTATTTT.